This record covers a single T cell receptor (beta chain). Its antigen is currently unknown. The sample belongs to a study of OX40 agonist ivuxolimab in advanced cancers. Only in-frame clones appear in the TCRdb table, and some are missing; sequencing was by immunoSEQ multiplex PCR. The sample carries some 35,000 clones, 70% to 85% recorded once. Findings and limits, study-wide: In the 0.1-3.0 mg/kg groups, partial responders showed among the lowest expansion. At 0.1 to 3.0 mg/kg, clonal expansion of CD4+ and CD8+ blood T cells had occurred by week 6. On average, a greater number of expanded clones characterised CD8+ T cells relative to CD4+.

Systemic immunosuppression or autoimmune disease history was grounds to exclude patients. Germline CDR1 reads SGHTS; CDR2 reads YDEGEE. V was cut by 6 bases and J by 0 bases, with 13 bases left in between. The CDR3 sequence is 15 residues long. This chain uses TRBV5-8 with TRBJ2-1, with no clear D. Material: CD4+ or CD8+ T cells sorted from blood, obtained in a trial of the OX40 agonist ivuxolimab. This receptor was obtained from an adult with an advanced solid tumor such as melanoma, head and neck, liver or kidney cancer. The CDR3 loop reads CASIKMASSYNEQFF. In DNA form, the CDR3 reads TGTGCCAGCATCAAAATGGCGAGCTCCTACAATGAGCAGTTCTTC.